This T cell receptor (beta chain) was sequenced during a study of T cells in Graves' hyperthyroidism and ophthalmopathy. Amplification yielded TCR beta CDR3 regions, with RNA transcripts as the source. HTBI primers drove first-round RT-PCR of the TCR CDR3. TCRdb recomputed calls from the multiplex PCR reads with MiXCR, one row per CDR3 protein. The sample has some 360,000 distinct CDR3 sequences, more than 11% seen once. No progression to ophthalmopathy during 18 months of follow-up defined stable disease. A patient was excluded if there was uncontrolled infection, other autoimmune disease, pregnancy or lactation. Trimming shortened V by 2 bases and J by 5 bases, and 7 bases separated the two germline ends. Germline V lookup: CDR1 SGHTA, CDR2 FQGNSA. This CDR3 comprises 13 residues.

The chain uses TRBV7-2 and TRBJ2-1, with D perhaps TRBD1 or TRBD2 (5 bases each). The sequence was obtained from a woman aged 55-69 years with Graves' hyperthyroidism. Sequenced sample: blood. CDR3 amino acids: CASSLTGHNEQFF. The DNA of the CDR3 is TGTGCCAGCAGCTTAACGGGGCACAATGAGCAGTTCTTC.